The rows below give T cell receptor beta chains drawn from one sample of a study of beta chain features in type 1 diabetes. The data were produced by immunoSEQ multiplex PCR, yet TCRdb's version contains in-frame clones alone and is incomplete. The data contain some 190,000 clones, 7% to 9% of them singletons. What was sequenced was central memory CD4+ T cells from blood. Receptor source: a man aged 18 to 29 with type 1 diabetes. Each CDR3 is given with its conserved first and last residue. Each record gives: CDR3 length, D gene, V gene, clone size, J gene, CDR3 protein, CDR3 DNA. The D gene is left open where the match is weak. Expanded clones get a size class; other rows say once, few or many, or leave the size out.

CDR3 length: 15; D gene: TRBD2; V gene: TRBV5-1; clone size: few; J gene: TRBJ2-5; CDR3 protein: CASSLTSGTQETQYF; CDR3 DNA: TGCGCCAGCAGCTTAACTAGCGGTACCCAAGAGACCCAGTACTTC
CDR3 length: 15; D gene: TRBD2; V gene: TRBV5-1; clone size: -; J gene: TRBJ2-5; CDR3 protein: CASSLYSGGQETQYF; CDR3 DNA: TGCGCCAGCAGCTTGTACAGCGGGGGCCAAGAGACCCAGTACTTC
CDR3 length: 13; D gene: TRBD2; V gene: TRBV9; clone size: -; J gene: TRBJ2-5; CDR3 protein: CASSSGLGETQYF; CDR3 DNA: TGTGCCAGCAGCTCTGGACTAGGAGAGACCCAGTACTTC
CDR3 length: 17; D gene: -; V gene: TRBV23-1; clone size: few; J gene: TRBJ2-7; CDR3 protein: CASSQLGKAGPPYEQYF; CDR3 DNA: TGCGCCAGCAGTCAATTGGGCAAAGCGGGCCCCCCCTACGAGCAGTACTTC
CDR3 length: 15; D gene: TRBD1; V gene: TRBV6-5; clone size: few; J gene: TRBJ2-3; CDR3 protein: CASSLRQGAGDTQYF; CDR3 DNA: TGTGCCAGCAGTTTGAGACAGGGGGCAGGGGATACGCAGTATTTT
CDR3 length: 15; D gene: TRBD2; V gene: TRBV7-2; clone size: many; J gene: TRBJ2-7; CDR3 protein: CASSLGTSGSYEQYF; CDR3 DNA: TGTGCCAGCAGCTTAGGAACTAGCGGCTCCTACGAGCAGTACTTC
CDR3 length: 15; D gene: TRBD2; V gene: TRBV18; clone size: few; J gene: TRBJ2-1; CDR3 protein: CASSRASGTRAQQFF; CDR3 DNA: TGTGCCAGCTCAAGGGCTTCCGGGACTAGGGCGCAGCAGTTCTTC
CDR3 length: 11; D gene: -; V gene: TRBV2; clone size: many; J gene: TRBJ2-2; CDR3 protein: CASTGTGELFF; CDR3 DNA: TGTGCCAGCACCGGGACCGGGGAGCTGTTTTTT
CDR3 length: 16; D gene: TRBD1; V gene: TRBV5-4; clone size: -; J gene: TRBJ2-5; CDR3 protein: CASSLNGQGAWETQYF; CDR3 DNA: TGTGCCAGCAGCCTAAACGGACAGGGGGCATGGGAGACCCAGTACTTC
CDR3 length: 15; D gene: -; V gene: TRBV28; clone size: few; J gene: TRBJ2-7; CDR3 protein: CASSSQGWGPYEQYF; CDR3 DNA: TGTGCCAGCAGTTCGCAGGGTTGGGGCCCCTACGAGCAGTACTTC
CDR3 length: 14; D gene: TRBD2; V gene: TRBV29-1; clone size: many; J gene: TRBJ2-1; CDR3 protein: CSVVTSGSHNEQFF; CDR3 DNA: TGCAGCGTTGTGACTAGCGGGAGCCACAATGAGCAGTTCTTC
CDR3 length: 15; D gene: TRBD2; V gene: TRBV11-2; clone size: few; J gene: TRBJ2-7; CDR3 protein: CASSLGGSGPYEQYF; CDR3 DNA: TGTGCCAGCAGCTTAGGCGGTAGCGGGCCTTACGAGCAGTACTTC
CDR3 length: 13; D gene: -; V gene: TRBV18; clone size: -; J gene: TRBJ2-1; CDR3 protein: CASFVGLSDEQFF; CDR3 DNA: TGTGCCAGCTTTGTGGGGCTGTCCGATGAGCAGTTCTTC
CDR3 length: 14; D gene: TRBD1; V gene: TRBV30; clone size: -; J gene: TRBJ1-2; CDR3 protein: CACGKGQHNYGYTF; CDR3 DNA: TGTGCCTGTGGGAAGGGACAGCATAACTATGGCTACACCTTC
CDR3 length: 15; D gene: TRBD1; V gene: TRBV30; clone size: -; J gene: TRBJ2-3; CDR3 protein: CAWLRQGQSTDTQYF; CDR3 DNA: TGTGCCTGGCTCAGACAGGGGCAAAGCACAGATACGCAGTATTTT
CDR3 length: 16; D gene: TRBD2; V gene: TRBV6-6; clone size: few; J gene: TRBJ2-1; CDR3 protein: CASSYSTSGGQREQFF; CDR3 DNA: TGTGCCAGCAGTTACTCGACAAGCGGGGGGCAAAGGGAGCAGTTCTTC
CDR3 length: 11; D gene: -; V gene: TRBV5-6; clone size: medium-sized; J gene: TRBJ1-2; CDR3 protein: CASSFRLGYTF; CDR3 DNA: TGTGCCAGCAGCTTCAGGCTAGGCTACACCTTC